This TCR beta chain was sequenced in a study of blood T cell repertoires in COVID-19. Study background: Some COVID-19 samples were acute and others convalescent; all came from the United States, Italy and Spain. Nucleic acid was either cDNA or gDNA, and it came from T cells, B-cell-depleted T cells, or PBMCs.

CDR3 length: 13 amino acids. Trimming shortened V by 6 bases and J by 2 bases, and 10 bases separated the two germline ends. Germline CDR1 SEHNR, CDR2 FQNEAQ (reference sequence). Enrollment of patients from Seattle took place during active infection, with longitudinal follow-up. Repertoires were generated with immunoSEQ multiplex PCR, while TCRdb's copy carries only in-frame clones and drops some. This sample has about 200,000 clones, with about 82% found just once. This TCR came from a woman between 70 and 85 years old with COVID-19, enrolled during active disease. The rearrangement joins TRBV7-9 to TRBJ2-5, with D unresolved. Sequences were obtained from peripheral blood. The CDR3 protein is CASSQALQETQYF. CDR3 DNA: TGTGCCAGCAGTCAGGCGCTTCAAGAGACCCAGTACTTC.